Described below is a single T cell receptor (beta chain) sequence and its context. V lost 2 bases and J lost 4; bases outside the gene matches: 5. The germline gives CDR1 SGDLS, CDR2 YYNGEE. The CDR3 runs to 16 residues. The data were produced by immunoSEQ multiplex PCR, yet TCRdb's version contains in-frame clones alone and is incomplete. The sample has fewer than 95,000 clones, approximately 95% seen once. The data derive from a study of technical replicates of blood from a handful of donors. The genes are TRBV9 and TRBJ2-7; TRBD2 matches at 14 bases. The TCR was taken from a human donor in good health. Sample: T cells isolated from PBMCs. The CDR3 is CASSVGTSGSIYEQYF. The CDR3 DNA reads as TGTGCCAGCAGCGTCGGGACTAGCGGGAGTATATACGAGCAGTACTTC.